These 7 T cell receptor beta chains came from one sample sequenced in a study of T cell repertoires in cytomegalovirus infection. TCRdb ran MiXCR on the reads and lists one entry per CDR3 protein. The profile shows over 250,000 distinct CDR3 sequences, around 25% of them singletons. The sequencing input was PBMCs. Every receptor here comes from a human donor in good health (CMV status not recorded). Some clones in this sample may be carry-over from other donors' samples.

This clonotype has more than one count but fewer than ten. The rearrangement links TRBV7-9 to TRBJ2-3; D remains ambiguous. Trimming removed 5 bases from V and 0 bases from J, with 9 bases in between. The CDR3 runs to 14 residues. Germline V gene lookup returns CDR1 SEHNR and CDR2 FQNEAQ (reference sequence). This CDR3 reads CASSPFRSTDTQYF. CDR3 DNA: TGTGCCAGCAGCCCCTTTCGTAGCACAGATACGCAGTATTTT.

This clonotype was counted only a few times. This chain joins TRBV6-2 or TRBV6-3 and TRBJ2-1; D is undetermined. The V and J ends lost 0 bases and 13 bases respectively, with 16 bases between them. The CDR3 is 14 residues long. Germline values: CDR1 MNHEY, CDR2 SVGEGT. CDR3 protein: CASSYSRASSTQFF. The DNA for the CDR3 is TGTGCCAGCAGTTACTCGAGAGCGAGTTCCACACAGTTCTTC.

This clonotype was seen repeatedly, ten times or more. The chain is built from TRBV7-2 and TRBJ2-7; TRBD1 matches at 8 bases. V dropped 4 bases and J dropped 1; count of bases not matched to a gene: 6. CDR1 and CDR2 (germline): SGHTA, FQGNSA. The CDR3 is 15 residues long. DNA for the CDR3: TGTGCCAGCAGCTGGGGACAGGCCCTTTCCTACGAGCAGTACTTC. It yields the protein CASSWGQALSYEQYF.

The rearrangement links TRBV12-3 or TRBV12-4 to TRBJ2-6; D uncertain. The length of the CDR3 is 16 residues. Trimming removed 3 bases at V and 4 bases at J, with 13 bases between. The CDR3 spells CASSFGWGSGANVLTF. The CDR3 DNA follows: TGTGCCAGCAGTTTTGGGTGGGGTTCAGGGGCCAACGTCCTGACTTTC.

The chain carries TRBV28 and TRBJ2-7; D possibly matches TRBD1 or TRBD2 (6 bases each). Trimming cost V 7 bases and J 7 bases, with 20 bases left between them. Per the germline V gene, CDR1 is MDHEN and CDR2 is SYDVKM. The CDR3 has 14 amino acids. The CDR3 here is CASTLPRTTGEQYF. CDR3 coding DNA: TGTGCCAGCACCCTACCTCGGACTACAGGGGAGCAGTACTTC. The full variable domain, with the rest looked up from reference TRBV28 and TRBJ2-7, is DVKVTQSSRYLVKRTGEKVFLECVQDMDHENMFWYRQDPGLGLRLIYFSYDVKMKEKGDIPEGYSVSREKKERFSLILESASTNQTSMYLCASTLPRTTGEQYFGPGTRLTVT.

Details on this clonotype: A junction boundary mismatches the germline segment, possibly from a read error. V and J are TRBV7-9 and TRBJ2-6; TRBD1 might be the D (5 bases). The CDR3 runs 15 residues. The germline V gene has CDR1 SEHNR and CDR2 FQNEAQ (reference sequence). CDR3 in DNA: TGTGCCAGCAGCTTAGGGGGTTCTGGGGCCGACGTCCTGACTTTC. It specifies CASSLGGSGADVLTF.

The chain has TRBV4-3 and TRBJ1-3; D unresolved. Germline V lookup: CDR1 LGHNA, CDR2 YSLEER. V lost 4 bases and J lost 0, with 16 bases in between. The CDR3 runs to 17 residues. DNA of the CDR3: TGCGCCAGCAGCCCCTTGGAAGGAGCCTCCTCTGGAAACACCATATATTTT. Protein sequence: CASSPLEGASSGNTIYF.